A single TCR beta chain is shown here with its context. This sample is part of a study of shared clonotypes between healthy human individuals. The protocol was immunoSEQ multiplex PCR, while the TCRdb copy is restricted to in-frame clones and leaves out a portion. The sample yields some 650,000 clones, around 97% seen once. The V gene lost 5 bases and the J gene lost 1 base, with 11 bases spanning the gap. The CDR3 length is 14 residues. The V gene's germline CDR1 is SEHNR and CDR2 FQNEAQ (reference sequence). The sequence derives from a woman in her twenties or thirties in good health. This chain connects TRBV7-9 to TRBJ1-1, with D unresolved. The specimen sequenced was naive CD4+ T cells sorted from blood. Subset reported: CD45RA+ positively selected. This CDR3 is CASSTEPENTEAFF. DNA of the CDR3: TGTGCCAGCAGCACCGAGCCGGAGAACACTGAAGCTTTCTTT.